Listed below are T cell receptor beta chains from one sample, sequenced in a study of shared clonotypes between healthy human individuals. TCRdb's copy holds only in-frame clones and misses some; the assay was immunoSEQ multiplex PCR. The sample includes 400,000 to 600,000 clones, roughly 85% seen only once; the top ten take about 12%. Sequencing was carried out using PBMCs. The receptors originated from a woman aged 40 to 50 in good health. Some clones in this sample may be carry-over from other donors' samples. The CDR3 runs from the conserved cysteine through the conserved F or W. D genes are given only for firm matches. Clone size appears in some rows only: once, few, many, or a class for an expanded clone.

d_call	clone_size	v_call	j_call	cdr3_nt	cdr3_aa
-	-	TRBV5-1	TRBJ2-2	TGCGCCAGCAGGATTAGCGTACTAGGGAACACCGGGGAGCTGTTTTTT	CASRISVLGNTGELFF
-	many	TRBV7-2	TRBJ2-7	TGTGCCAGCAGCTTATACGGGACGGCGAGCTACGAGCAGTACTTC	CASSLYGTASYEQYF
TRBD1	once	TRBV18	TRBJ1-2	TGTGCCAGCTCACCTCTTCCCCCGGGACAGGGAGATTCGGGAGGCTACACCTTC	CASSPLPPGQGDSGGYTF
TRBD2	-	TRBV19	TRBJ2-1	TGTGCCAGCCAGACTAGCGGGGTCGCCAGGAATGAGCAGTTCTTC	CASQTSGVARNEQFF
TRBD1	few	TRBV28	TRBJ1-1	TGTGCCAGCAGTCTTCCGGGACAGGGGAGGGTCACTGAAGCTTTCTTT	CASSLPGQGRVTEAFF
TRBD2	-	TRBV4-1	TRBJ2-4	TGCGCCAGCAGCCACCTGGGGATGACTAGCGGGAGGTGGAACATTCAGTACTTC	CASSHLGMTSGRWNIQYF
-	few	TRBV2	TRBJ2-1	TGTGCCAGCAGTGGAGATACAAATGAGCAGTTCTTC	CASSGDTNEQFF
-	-	TRBV11-2	TRBJ1-2	TGTGCCAGCAGCCGAGGGGTGGTCGGCTATGGCTACACCTTC	CASSRGVVGYGYTF
-	few	TRBV30	TRBJ1-1	TGTGCCTGGAGTGTGGGAGGTACTGGGGCTTTCTTT	CAWSVGGTGAFF
-	-	TRBV28	TRBJ1-2	TGTGCCAGCGGATACAGGGCTCGAGGCTACACCTTC	CASGYRARGYTF
-	-	TRBV4-3	TRBJ2-6	TGCGCCAGCAGCCCCGAACCCGGGGCCAACGTCCTGACTTTC	CASSPEPGANVLTF
TRBD2	-	TRBV9	TRBJ2-1	TGTGCCAGCAGCATCCGGACTAGCGGGAGGGGGAACTACAATGAGCAGTTCTTC	CASSIRTSGRGNYNEQFF
TRBD1	many	TRBV28	TRBJ1-2	TGTGCCAGCAGTGCGACAGGGCGGGAGGGCTACACCTTC	CASSATGREGYTF
TRBD1	-	TRBV30	TRBJ2-1	TGTGCCTGGAGTGTAGGGTGGACAGGGGCAACCAATGAGCAGTTCTTC	CAWSVGWTGATNEQFF
TRBD2	-	TRBV7-8	TRBJ2-1	TGTGCCAGCAGCCCGAGACTAGCGGGAGGGCTAAGGGGTCAGACCTACAATGAGCAGTTCTTC	CASSPRLAGGLRGQTYNEQFF
TRBD2	-	TRBV6-1	TRBJ2-7	TGTGCCAGCACCGGGGAGGGGAACGAGCAGTACTTC	CASTGEGNEQYF
-	-	TRBV2	TRBJ2-7	TGTGCCAGCAGTGATTGGGGAAGGTCCTACGAGCAGTACTTC	CASSDWGRSYEQYF
-	once	TRBV7-7	TRBJ2-5	TGTGCCAGCAGCCGGGCGGGCAATGAAGAGACCCAGTACTTC	CASSRAGNEETQYF
TRBD1	-	TRBV11-3	TRBJ2-1	TGTGCCAGCAGCCTATACGGAGTGGGACAGAACAATGAGCAGTTCTTC	CASSLYGVGQNNEQFF
-	few	TRBV18	TRBJ1-2	TGTGCCAGCTCACCGGACAGTAACTATGGCTACACCTTC	CASSPDSNYGYTF
-	-	TRBV10-1	TRBJ2-7	TGCGCCAGCAGTGAGTCTACAAGGTGGGCACCCTTTTACGAGCAGTACTTC	CASSESTRWAPFYEQYF
-	-	TRBV10-3	TRBJ1-2	TGTGCCATCAGTGAGGGGCTGGGGAACGATGGCTACACCTTC	CAISEGLGNDGYTF
-	-	TRBV9	TRBJ2-1	TGTGCCAGCAGCGTAGAGTTAAGCTCCTACAATGAGCAGTTCTTC	CASSVELSSYNEQFF
-	-	TRBV12-1	TRBJ2-2	TGTGCCAGCAGCTTTCCGGTAACGCGGGAGGGGGGCACCGGGGAGCTGTTTTTT	CASSFPVTREGGTGELFF
-	few	TRBV28	TRBJ2-1	TGTGCCAGCGGGAGATATCAGTTCTTC	CASGRYQFF
-	-	TRBV5-8	TRBJ1-3	TGTGCCAGCAGCCAGAAAAAGGACCCTCTCCCTGGAAACACCATATATTTT	CASSQKKDPLPGNTIYF
TRBD2	few	TRBV19	TRBJ2-7	TGTGCCAGTAGTATGACTAGCGGAACCTACGAGCAGTACTTC	CASSMTSGTYEQYF
-	many	TRBV2	TRBJ2-2	TGTGCCAGCAGTAGACTAACGAACACCGGGGAGCTGTTTTTT	CASSRLTNTGELFF
-	once	TRBV28	TRBJ2-6	TGTGCCAGCAGACTTTCCGGGGCCAACGTCCTGACTTTC	CASRLSGANVLTF
-	-	TRBV7-3	TRBJ2-4	TGTGCCAGCAGCTTAGTTGTGGGCAGGGGTTTGGACATTCAGTACTTC	CASSLVVGRGLDIQYF
-	many	TRBV10-3	TRBJ1-1	TGTGCCATCAGTGATTGGAACACTGAAGCTTTCTTT	CAISDWNTEAFF
-	-	TRBV9	TRBJ2-5	TGTGCCAGCAGCGTAGGGGCAGATCAAGAGACCCAGTACTTC	CASSVGADQETQYF
TRBD2	-	TRBV7-3	TRBJ2-2	TGTGCCAGCACCACTACCCACGGGAGGTCCGGGGAGCTGTTTTTT	CASTTTHGRSGELFF
-	few	TRBV29-1	TRBJ1-2	TGCAGCGTTTCCCACGTAAACTATGGCTACACCTTC	CSVSHVNYGYTF
-	-	TRBV6-5	TRBJ2-2	TGTGCCAGCACCTCACGTCGGGCAACCGGGGAGCTGTTTTTT	CASTSRRATGELFF
-	-	TRBV6-5	TRBJ2-7	TGTGCCAGCAGTTACTCTCCCCAGGATCAGTACTTC	CASSYSPQDQYF
-	-	TRBV4-1	TRBJ2-1	TGCGCCAGCAGCCAAGGAAGTGTTCGAGCGCAAGAGCAGTTCTTC	CASSQGSVRAQEQFF
-	-	TRBV30	TRBJ1-2	TGTGCCCGCGGGACGGCCCTCTATGGCTACACCTTC	CARGTALYGYTF
-	-	TRBV28	TRBJ2-7	TGTGCCAGCAGTCCCATTATGTACGGCTGGCCCGTCTCCTTC	CASSPIMYGWPVSF
TRBD2	-	TRBV6-1	TRBJ2-1	TGTGCCAGCAGTGAAGCGCTTGCGGGAGGGCCTTATGAGCAGTTCTTC	CASSEALAGGPYEQFF
-	-	TRBV5-1	TRBJ2-7	TGCGCCAGCAGTCACGGGGGCGGCGACGAGCAGTACTTC	CASSHGGGDEQYF
-	once	TRBV5-1	TRBJ2-7	TGCGCCAGCAGCTTGGGGGGACCCGAGTACGAGCAGTACTTC	CASSLGGPEYEQYF
-	-	TRBV18	TRBJ1-2	TGTGCCAGCTCACCACGACAGGAACAGTACTATGGCTACACCTTC	CASSPRQEQYYGYTF